This T cell receptor beta chain emerged from a study of identical twins (dated by TCRdb to about 2016). For the study in its entirety: TCR alpha and beta repertoires from monozygotic twins, unrelated adults of various ages and cord blood were deep-sequenced to test whether fetal clonotypes persist. To rule out contamination, the twin experiments were replicated at different times with different library preparation protocols. Findings and caveats that apply to the study as a whole: A weaker excess of twin sharing was found in beta out-of-frame sequences because the signal-to-noise ratio was lowered by fewer shared sequences. Because the same donors could not be followed over many years, the conclusions relied on cross-sectional statistical analysis. Zero-insertion analyses could be partly confounded by invariant T cells such as MAIT and iNKT, though diverse VJ usage argued against such confounding for most clonotypes. In monozygotic twins, out-of-frame TCR alpha sharing was systematically underestimated by recombination models, although the models agreed with sharing between unrelated individuals. Abundant cord blood beta clonotypes carried fewer insertions; young adult naive repertoires showed a weaker similar trend, while memory repertoires showed none. Compared with coincidental sharing between unrelated individuals, an excess of low generation-probability sequences was observed among out-of-frame TCR alpha sequences shared between twins.

Libraries came from 5' RACE. The instrument given in TCRdb is Illumina HiSeq 2000. A universal primer binding site was added through template switching, and the final cDNA carried a unique molecular identifier so that TCR cDNA molecules could be counted accurately. Specific primers in the conserved constant-segment region were used to synthesize first-strand cDNA for the TCR alpha and beta chains. To control for contamination, every cDNA library carried two barcodes: a SMART-Mk sample barcode plus Illumina barcodes. Two successive PCR steps introduced TruSeq adapter sequences along with Illumina sample barcodes. Sequencing of the TCR alpha and beta cDNA libraries was done on the Illumina HiSeq platform using custom primers. The original methods were these. MiGEC processed the raw reads to extract unique molecular identifiers, while MiXCR was used to determine the CDR3 positions. Recombination models were inferred per individual with the repgenHMM and IGoR tools using an EM algorithm. Shared clonotype analysis was performed with the tcR package in R, normalizing sharing by the product of cloneset sizes. Out-of-frame nonproductive sequences were analyzed to study raw recombination free of thymic and clonal selection effects. The public reads were reanalyzed by TCRdb: fastp trimming at Q25, MiXCR alignment, in-frame beta chains only. Each entry is one CDR3 protein sequence, shown with its most common DNA and genes. The V and J calls follow TCRdb's processing rather than the paper's. This sample lists more than 250,000 distinct CDR3 sequences; roughly 8.6% were detected once. Approximately 2% of the sample is held by the ten biggest clonotypes.

This clonotype was observed many times. Its antigen is currently not known. It has no much larger one-base neighbor in the sample; base qualities were not kept. All donors were healthy Caucasians. Three pairs of female monozygotic twins, all aged roughly 18 to 29 years, were included in the twin cohort. Miltenyi CD45RO+ enrichment and human naive T-cell isolation kits were used to isolate memory (CD45RO+) and naive T cells from PBMC. The CDR3 numbers 15 residues from cysteine through phenylalanine. Just the 45-base CDR3 DNA is kept, in frame starting at base 1. Based on the germline V gene, the CDR1 and CDR2 sequences are MDHEN and SYDVKM. Cut back by 4 bases and 7 bases, the V and J ends lie 14 bases apart. The sample also formed part of further work on yellow fever vaccine responses in identical twins. From that second study: The authors reported that the T cell response to vaccination in identical twins appeared partly convergent and partly personalized. Focusing on identical twins, the study followed the T cell clones that responded to the vaccine, and did so with precision.

Specimen: memory (CD45RO+) T cells sorted from blood. The cell subset or site label corresponds to: CD45RO+ enriched T cells. The chain links TRBV28 with TRBJ1-6; no D gene is confidently identified. The origin of this receptor is a woman aged 18 to 35 in good health. The DNA sequence is given as TGTGCCAGCAGTTCGCCCGGCCCTAAAAATTCACCCCTCCACTTT. Translated, it gives CASSSPGPKNSPLHF.